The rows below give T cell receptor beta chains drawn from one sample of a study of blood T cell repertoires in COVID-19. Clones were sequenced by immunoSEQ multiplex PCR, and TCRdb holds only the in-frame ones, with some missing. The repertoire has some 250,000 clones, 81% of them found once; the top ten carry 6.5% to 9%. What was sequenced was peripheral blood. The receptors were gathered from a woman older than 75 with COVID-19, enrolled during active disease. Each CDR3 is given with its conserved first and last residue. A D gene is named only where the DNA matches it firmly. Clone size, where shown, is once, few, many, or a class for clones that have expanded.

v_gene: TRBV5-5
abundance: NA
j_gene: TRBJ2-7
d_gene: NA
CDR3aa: CASSTYVPYEQYF
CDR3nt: TGTGCCAGCTCCACCTATGTCCCCTACGAGCAGTACTTC

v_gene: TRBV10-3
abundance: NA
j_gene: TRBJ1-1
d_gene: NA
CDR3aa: CAIRQGLGTEAFF
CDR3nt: TGTGCCATCAGGCAGGGTTTAGGGACTGAAGCTTTCTTT

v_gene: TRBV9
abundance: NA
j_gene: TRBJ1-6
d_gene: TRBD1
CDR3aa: CASSTSGQGNSPLHF
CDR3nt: TGTGCCAGCAGCACCTCGGGACAGGGGAATTCACCCCTCCACTTT

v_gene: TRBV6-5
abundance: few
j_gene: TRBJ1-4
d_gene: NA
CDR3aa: CASSPPHRANEKLFF
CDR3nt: TGTGCCAGCAGTCCCCCACACCGGGCTAATGAAAAACTGTTTTTT

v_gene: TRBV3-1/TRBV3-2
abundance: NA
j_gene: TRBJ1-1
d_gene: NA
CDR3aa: CASSQGGLGTEAFF
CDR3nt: TGTGCCAGCAGCCAAGGAGGGTTGGGCACTGAAGCTTTCTTT

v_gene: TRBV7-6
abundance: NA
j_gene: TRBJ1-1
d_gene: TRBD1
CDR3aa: CASSLTGQGVTEAFF
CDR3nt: TGTGCCAGCAGCTTGACGGGACAGGGTGTAACTGAAGCTTTCTTT

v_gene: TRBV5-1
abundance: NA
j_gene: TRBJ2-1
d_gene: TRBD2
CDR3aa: CASRYRRSGGGDEQFF
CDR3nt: TGCGCCAGCAGATATCGCAGAAGCGGGGGAGGGGATGAGCAGTTCTTC

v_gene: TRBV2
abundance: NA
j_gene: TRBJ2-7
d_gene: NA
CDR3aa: CASSGRGSSYEQYF
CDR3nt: TGTGCCAGCAGTGGGAGGGGTAGCTCCTACGAGCAGTACTTC

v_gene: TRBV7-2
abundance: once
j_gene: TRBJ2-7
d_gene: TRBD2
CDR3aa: CASSLGGTRGKGEQYF
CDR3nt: TGTGCCAGCAGCTTAGGCGGGACTAGGGGAAAGGGCGAGCAGTACTTC

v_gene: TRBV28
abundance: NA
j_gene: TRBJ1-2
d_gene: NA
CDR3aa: CASSEGGERLYGYTF
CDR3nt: TGTGCCAGCAGCGAGGGGGGGGAGCGCCTCTATGGCTACACCTTC

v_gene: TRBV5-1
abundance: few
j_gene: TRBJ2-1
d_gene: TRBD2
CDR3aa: CASSTGGARNEQFF
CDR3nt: TGCGCCAGCAGCACCGGGGGGGCGAGGAATGAGCAGTTCTTC

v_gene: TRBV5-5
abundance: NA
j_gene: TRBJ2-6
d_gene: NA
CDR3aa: CASSWEESSGANVLTF
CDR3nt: TGTGCCAGCAGCTGGGAGGAGAGCTCTGGGGCCAACGTCCTGACTTTC

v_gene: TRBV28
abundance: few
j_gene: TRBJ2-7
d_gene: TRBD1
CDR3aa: CASSSSTGVYEQYF
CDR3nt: TGTGCCAGCAGTTCATCGACAGGGGTCTACGAGCAGTACTTC

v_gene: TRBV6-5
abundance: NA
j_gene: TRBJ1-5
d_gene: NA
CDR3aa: CASSSRQNQPQHF
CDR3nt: TGTGCCAGCAGCTCCCGACAGAATCAGCCCCAGCATTTT

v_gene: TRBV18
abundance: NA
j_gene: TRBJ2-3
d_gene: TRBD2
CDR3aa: CASSPPSGITQYF
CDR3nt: TGTGCCAGCTCACCACCGAGCGGGATTACGCAGTATTTT

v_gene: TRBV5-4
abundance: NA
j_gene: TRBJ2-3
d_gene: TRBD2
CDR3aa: CASSLKAGGRDTQYF
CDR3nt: TGTGCCAGCAGCTTGAAAGCGGGGGGACGAGATACGCAGTATTTT

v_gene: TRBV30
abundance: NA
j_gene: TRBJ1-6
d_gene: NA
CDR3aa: CAWSPRRSYNSPLHF
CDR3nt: TGTGCCTGGAGTCCGCGTCGCTCCTATAATTCACCCCTCCACTTT

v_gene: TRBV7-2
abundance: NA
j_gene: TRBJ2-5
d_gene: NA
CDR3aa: CASSLRRLKETQYF
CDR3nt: TGTGCCAGCAGCTTAAGGAGGTTGAAAGAGACCCAGTACTTC

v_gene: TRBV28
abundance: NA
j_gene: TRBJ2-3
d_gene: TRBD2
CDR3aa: CASSFERDTDTQYF
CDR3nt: TGTGCCAGCAGTTTCGAGCGGGACACAGATACGCAGTATTTT

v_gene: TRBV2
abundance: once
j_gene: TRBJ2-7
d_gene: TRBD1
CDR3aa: CASSEGTGQYF
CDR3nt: TGTGCCAGCAGTGAAGGGACAGGGCAGTACTTC

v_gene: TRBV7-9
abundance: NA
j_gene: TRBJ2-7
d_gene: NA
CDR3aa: CASSSRRTADYEQYF
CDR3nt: TGTGCCAGCAGCTCTCGAAGGACAGCAGACTACGAGCAGTACTTC

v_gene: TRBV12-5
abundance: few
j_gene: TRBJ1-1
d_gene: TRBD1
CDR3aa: CASGLGEYRGQAFF
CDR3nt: TGTGCTAGTGGTTTGGGGGAGTACAGGGGACAAGCTTTCTTT

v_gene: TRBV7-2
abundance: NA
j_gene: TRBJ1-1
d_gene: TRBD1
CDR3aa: CASSSRQGTEAFF
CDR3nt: TGTGCCAGCAGCAGCCGACAGGGCACTGAAGCTTTCTTT

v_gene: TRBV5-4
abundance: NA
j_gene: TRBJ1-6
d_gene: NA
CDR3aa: CASSSRSSLAKNSPLHF
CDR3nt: TGTGCCAGCAGCTCGAGATCCTCCTTAGCCAAAAATTCACCCCTCCACTTT

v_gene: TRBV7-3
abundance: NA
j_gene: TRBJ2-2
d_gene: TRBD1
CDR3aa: CASSLMTGGTGELFF
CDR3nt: TGTGCCAGCAGCTTAATGACAGGGGGAACCGGGGAGCTGTTTTTT

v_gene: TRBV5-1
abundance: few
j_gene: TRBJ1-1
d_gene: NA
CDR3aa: CASSLVGAPNTEAFF
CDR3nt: TGCGCCAGCAGCTTGGTGGGGGCGCCTAACACTGAAGCTTTCTTT

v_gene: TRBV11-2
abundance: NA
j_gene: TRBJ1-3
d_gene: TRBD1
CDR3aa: CASSSSGQKKGNTIYF
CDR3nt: TGTGCCAGCAGCTCCTCGGGACAGAAGAAAGGAAACACCATATATTTT

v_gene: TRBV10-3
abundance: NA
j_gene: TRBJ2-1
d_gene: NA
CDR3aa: CAIRGRFGNEQFF
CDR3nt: TGTGCCATCAGGGGGCGCTTTGGCAATGAGCAGTTCTTC

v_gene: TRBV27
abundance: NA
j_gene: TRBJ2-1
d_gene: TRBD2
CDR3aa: CASSLLRLATYNEQFF
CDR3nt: TGTGCCAGCAGTTTATTGAGACTAGCGACCTACAATGAGCAGTTCTTC

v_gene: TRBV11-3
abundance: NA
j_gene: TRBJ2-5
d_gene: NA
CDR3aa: CASSLSSNQETQYF
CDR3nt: TGTGCCAGCAGCTTGTCTAGTAACCAAGAGACCCAGTACTTC

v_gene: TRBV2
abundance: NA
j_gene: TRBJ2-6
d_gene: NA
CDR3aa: CASSPSSVPGANVLTF
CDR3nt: TGTGCCAGCAGCCCCTCCTCAGTACCTGGGGCCAACGTCCTGACTTTC

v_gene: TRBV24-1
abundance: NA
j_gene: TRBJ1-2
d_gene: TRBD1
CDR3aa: CATSDRDRGNTF
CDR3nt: TGTGCCACCAGTGACAGGGACAGGGGCAACACCTTC

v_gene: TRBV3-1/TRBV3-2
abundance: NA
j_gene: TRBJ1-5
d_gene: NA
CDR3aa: CASSQAGHNQPQHF
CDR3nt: TGTGCCAGCAGCCAAGCAGGGCACAATCAGCCCCAGCATTTT

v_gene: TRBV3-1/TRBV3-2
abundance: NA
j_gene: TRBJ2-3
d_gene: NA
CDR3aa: CASSPLQGYTTDTQYF
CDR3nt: TGTGCCAGCAGTCCCCTACAGGGCTACACCACAGATACGCAGTATTTT

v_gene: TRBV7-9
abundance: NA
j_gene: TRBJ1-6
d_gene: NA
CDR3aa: CASSLAQSSPLHF
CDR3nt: TGTGCCAGCAGCTTAGCACAGTCGTCACCCCTCCACTTT

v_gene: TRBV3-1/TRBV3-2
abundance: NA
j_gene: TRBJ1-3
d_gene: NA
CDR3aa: CASSQQVGNTIYF
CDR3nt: TGTGCCAGCAGCCAACAGGTCGGAAACACCATATATTTT

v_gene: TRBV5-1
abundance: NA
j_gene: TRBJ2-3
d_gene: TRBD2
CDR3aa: CASSQTSGSDTQYF
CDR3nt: TGCGCCAGCAGCCAGACTAGCGGGAGTGATACGCAGTATTTT

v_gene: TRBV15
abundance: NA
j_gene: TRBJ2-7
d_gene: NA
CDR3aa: CATSRGLGRRQGQSYEQYF
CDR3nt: TGTGCCACCAGCAGAGGCTTGGGGAGGCGACAGGGACAGTCCTACGAGCAGTACTTC

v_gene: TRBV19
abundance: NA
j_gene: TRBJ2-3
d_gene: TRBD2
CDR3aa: CASSIRWGGVDTQYF
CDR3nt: TGTGCCAGTAGTATTAGGTGGGGGGGGGTAGATACGCAGTATTTT

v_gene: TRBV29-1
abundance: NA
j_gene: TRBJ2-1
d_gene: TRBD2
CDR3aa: CSALRGLAVNEQFF
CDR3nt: TGCAGCGCCCTGCGGGGACTAGCGGTTAATGAGCAGTTCTTC

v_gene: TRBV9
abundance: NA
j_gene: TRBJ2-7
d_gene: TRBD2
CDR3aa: CASSVEGTSGSSYEQYF
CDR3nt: TGTGCCAGCAGCGTAGAGGGGACTAGCGGGAGCTCCTACGAGCAGTACTTC

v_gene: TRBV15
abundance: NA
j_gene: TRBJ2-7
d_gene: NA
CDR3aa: CATSRDLLGKGEQYF
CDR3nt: TGTGCCACCAGCAGAGATTTACTAGGCAAGGGAGAGCAGTACTTC

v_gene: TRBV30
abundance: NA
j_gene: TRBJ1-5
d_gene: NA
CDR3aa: CAWTRGGNQPQHF
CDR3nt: TGTGCCTGGACTCGGGGGGGCAATCAGCCCCAGCATTTT

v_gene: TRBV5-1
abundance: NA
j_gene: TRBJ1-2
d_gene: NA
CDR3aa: CASRFALGGTYGYTF
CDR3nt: TGCGCCAGCAGGTTTGCGCTGGGGGGAACCTATGGCTACACCTTC

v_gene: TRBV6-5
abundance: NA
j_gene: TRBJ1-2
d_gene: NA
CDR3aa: CASSYVGTTNYGYTF
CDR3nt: TGTGCCAGCAGTTACGTCGGGACTACCAACTATGGCTACACCTTC

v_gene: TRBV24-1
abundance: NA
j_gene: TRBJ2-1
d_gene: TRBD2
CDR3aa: CATSQGASGGPNPYNEQFF
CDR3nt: TGTGCCACCAGCCAAGGGGCTAGCGGGGGCCCAAACCCATACAATGAGCAGTTCTTC

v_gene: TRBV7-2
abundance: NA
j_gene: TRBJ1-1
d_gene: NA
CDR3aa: CASSPRTLVEAFF
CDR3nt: TGTGCCAGCAGCCCCAGGACTCTTGTCGAAGCTTTCTTT

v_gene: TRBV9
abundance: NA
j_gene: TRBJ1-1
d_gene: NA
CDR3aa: CASSVGSGLANTEAFF
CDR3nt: TGTGCCAGCAGCGTAGGGTCAGGACTGGCGAACACTGAAGCTTTCTTT

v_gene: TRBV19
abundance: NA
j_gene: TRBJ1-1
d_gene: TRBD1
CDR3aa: CASSARGPVSFF
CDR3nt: TGTGCCAGTAGTGCTAGGGGGCCGGTGTCTTTCTTT

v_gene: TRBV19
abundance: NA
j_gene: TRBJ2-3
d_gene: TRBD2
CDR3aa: CASKGKRGTTDTQYF
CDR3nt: TGTGCCAGTAAGGGGAAGCGGGGGACCACAGATACGCAGTATTTT

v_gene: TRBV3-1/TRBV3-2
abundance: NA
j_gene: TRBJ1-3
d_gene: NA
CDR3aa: CASSPYWAGSAGNTIYF
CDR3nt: TGTGCCAGCAGCCCTTATTGGGCAGGATCCGCTGGAAACACCATATATTTT

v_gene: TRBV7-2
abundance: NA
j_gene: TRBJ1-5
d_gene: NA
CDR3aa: CASSSQTAGGQPQHF
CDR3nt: TGTGCCAGCAGCTCACAGACGGCAGGAGGGCAGCCCCAGCATTTT